This TCR beta chain is from a study of blood T cell repertoires in COVID-19. The table came from immunoSEQ multiplex PCR; TCRdb's copy has only in-frame clones and leaves some out. The sample lists 70,000 to 95,000 clones; 88% were seen once. The CDR3 has 16 amino acids. Germline V gene lookup returns CDR1 SGDLS and CDR2 YYNGEE. The V end was cut by 2 bases, the J end by 10 bases, with 23 bases between. This receptor was obtained from a woman over 75 with active COVID-19. Sequencing used peripheral blood. V is TRBV9 and J is TRBJ2-3, with D hard to call. The CDR3 loop is CASSVAMTSIPRAQYF. Here the CDR3 DNA reads TGTGCCAGCAGCGTGGCGATGACATCAATCCCTCGCGCGCAGTATTTT.